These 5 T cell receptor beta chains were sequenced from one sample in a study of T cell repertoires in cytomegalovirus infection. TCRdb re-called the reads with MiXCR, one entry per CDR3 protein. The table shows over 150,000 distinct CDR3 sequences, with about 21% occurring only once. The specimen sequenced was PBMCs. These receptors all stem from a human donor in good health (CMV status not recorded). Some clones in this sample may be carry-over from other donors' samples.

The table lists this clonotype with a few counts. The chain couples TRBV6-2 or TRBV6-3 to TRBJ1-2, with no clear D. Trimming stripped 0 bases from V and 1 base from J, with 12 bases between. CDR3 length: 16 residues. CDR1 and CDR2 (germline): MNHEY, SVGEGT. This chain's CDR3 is CASSYSAAKINYGYTF. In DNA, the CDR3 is TGTGCCAGCAGTTACTCGGCAGCGAAGATTAACTATGGCTACACCTTC.

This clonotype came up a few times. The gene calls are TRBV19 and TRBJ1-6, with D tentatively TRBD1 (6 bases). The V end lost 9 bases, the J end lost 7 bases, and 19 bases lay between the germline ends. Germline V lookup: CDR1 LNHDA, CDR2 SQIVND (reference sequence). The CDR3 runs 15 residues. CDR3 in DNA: TGTGCCAGCTCACCGAAAAGGCAGGGGAATTCACCCCTCCACTTT. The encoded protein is CASSPKRQGNSPLHF. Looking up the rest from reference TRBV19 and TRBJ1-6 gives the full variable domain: DGGITQSPKYLFRKEGQNVTLSCEQNLNHDAMYWYRQDPGQGLRLIYYSQIVNDFQKGDIAEGYSVSREKKESFPLTVTSAQKNPTAFYLCASSPKRQGNSPLHFGNGTRLTVT.

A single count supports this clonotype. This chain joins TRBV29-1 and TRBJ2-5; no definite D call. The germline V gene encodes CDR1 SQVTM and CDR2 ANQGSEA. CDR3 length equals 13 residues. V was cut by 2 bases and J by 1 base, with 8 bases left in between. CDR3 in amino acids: CSVEPAAQETQYF. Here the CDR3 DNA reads TGCAGCGTTGAACCGGCAGCCCAAGAGACCCAGTACTTC.

CDR3 amino acids: CASSPGQLPRNEQFF. The CDR3 DNA reads as TGTGCCAGCAGTCCGGGACAGCTTCCTCGCAATGAGCAGTTCTTC. The V gene is TRBV28, the J gene TRBJ2-1, with 7 bases that match TRBD1. J was trimmed by 6 bases and V by 5 bases; bases with no gene match: 10. Germline assignment: CDR1 MDHEN and CDR2 SYDVKM. This CDR3 has 15 amino acids. Full variable domain (rest looked up from reference TRBV28 and TRBJ2-1): DVKVTQSSRYLVKRTGEKVFLECVQDMDHENMFWYRQDPGLGLRLIYFSYDVKMKEKGDIPEGYSVSREKKERFSLILESASTNQTSMYLCASSPGQLPRNEQFFGPGTRLTVL.

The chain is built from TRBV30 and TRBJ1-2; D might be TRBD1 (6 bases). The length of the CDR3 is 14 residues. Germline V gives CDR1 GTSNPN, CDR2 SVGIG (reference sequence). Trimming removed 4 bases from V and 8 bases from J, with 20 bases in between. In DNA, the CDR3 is TGTGCCTGGACCCTGACGGGCAGGGGAAGAGGCTACACCTTC. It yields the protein CAWTLTGRGRGYTF.